The rows below give T cell receptor beta chains drawn from one sample of a study of naive and memory T cell subsets. Using its own MiXCR run on the 5' RACE reads, TCRdb lists one record per CDR3 protein. The repertoire holds approximately 22,000 distinct CDR3 sequences, with around 4.2% as singletons. The receptor set was obtained from a male donor in good health. CDR3s include the opening cysteine and the closing phenylalanine or tryptophan. D genes are given only for firm matches. Clone sizes are given selectively: once, few, many, or a class where the clone is expanded.

V gene	J gene	clone size	D gene	CDR3 DNA	CDR3 protein
TRBV20-1	TRBJ2-7	many	TRBD2	TGCAGTGCTAAGGGACTAGCGGGAGGGCAGAACGAGCAGTACTTC	CSAKGLAGGQNEQYF
TRBV28	TRBJ2-7	few	NA	TGTGCCAGCAGGAGAGGGGGGAGGGCCGCCGAGCAGTACTTC	CASRRGGRAAEQYF
TRBV10-2	TRBJ2-5	NA	NA	TGCGCCAGCAGTGAGGGCATTAATCGGATAAAGACCCAGTACTTC	CASSEGINRIKTQYF
TRBV7-9	TRBJ2-7	many	TRBD2	TGTGCCAGCAGCCCAAGCGGGAGGCACTACGAGCAGTACTTC	CASSPSGRHYEQYF
TRBV28	TRBJ1-1	many	TRBD1	TGTGCCAGCTTGGGACAGGCAAACACTGAAGCTTTCTTT	CASLGQANTEAFF
TRBV6-5	TRBJ2-1	many	TRBD1	TGTGCCAGCAGGTCGACAGGGGGGTACAATGAGCAGTTCTTC	CASRSTGGYNEQFF
TRBV7-9	TRBJ1-2	many	NA	TGTGCCAGCAGCTTAGAGGGAAGGGTTAGGACCTATGGCTACACCTTC	CASSLEGRVRTYGYTF
TRBV4-1	TRBJ1-1	many	NA	TGCGCCAGCAGCCAAGCTGCTAGGACTGAAGCTTTCTTT	CASSQAARTEAFF
TRBV28	TRBJ2-7	many	NA	TGTGCCAGCAGTTTTATATACAGGGATCACGAGCAGTACTTC	CASSFIYRDHEQYF
TRBV29-1	TRBJ2-1	many	NA	TGCAGCGTTGAGTTACTGCGGGGTGAGCAGTTCTTC	CSVELLRGEQFF
TRBV11-2	TRBJ1-1	many	NA	TGTGCCAGCAGCCCGGACGCAGGCGAGAACACTGAAGCTTTCTTT	CASSPDAGENTEAFF
TRBV11-2	TRBJ2-7	many	TRBD1	TGTGCCAGCAGCTTAGGGGGACAGATCTACGAGCAGTACTTC	CASSLGGQIYEQYF
TRBV20-1	TRBJ1-3	many	NA	TGCAGTGCTAGAGACCTCACCAGGGTTCCTGCCACCATATATTTT	CSARDLTRVPATIYF
TRBV27	TRBJ2-3	many	NA	TGTGCCAGCAGTTTCCACCAGACTAGTAGCGCAGATACGCAGTATTTT	CASSFHQTSSADTQYF
TRBV5-1	TRBJ2-3	many	NA	TGCGCCAGCAGCTTGTTTTGGGATACGCAGTATTTT	CASSLFWDTQYF
TRBV5-1	TRBJ2-4	NA	NA	TGCGCCAGCAGCCCTTTCATTGACAGGGCCAAAAACATTCAGTACTTC	CASSPFIDRAKNIQYF
TRBV6-2/TRBV6-3	TRBJ1-6	many	TRBD1	TGTGCCAGCAGGGACAGGAGGAGCTCCTATAATTCACCCCTCCACTTT	CASRDRRSSYNSPLHF
TRBV10-3	TRBJ2-7	many	NA	TGTGCCATCAGTGACGCGGGGGCAGGGTACGAGCAGTACTTC	CAISDAGAGYEQYF
TRBV7-3	TRBJ2-1	many	TRBD2	TGTGCCAGCAGCTTAAATTCCGGACTAGTCGATGAGCAGTTCTTC	CASSLNSGLVDEQFF
TRBV29-1	TRBJ2-5	many	TRBD2	TGCAGCGGAGGGACTAGCAGTTTC	CSGGTSSF
TRBV19	TRBJ2-3	medium-sized	NA	TGTGCCAGTAGTATAGCGGGGGAACAAGATACGCAGTATTTT	CASSIAGEQDTQYF
TRBV7-2	TRBJ2-5	few	NA	TGTGCCAGCAGCCCCATATGGCTGGGTCTTAACGTGGTGAAGACCCAGTACTTC	CASSPIWLGLNVVKTQYF
TRBV5-5	TRBJ2-3	many	TRBD2	TGTGCCAGCAGCTTGCGGGGGGACAGCACAGATACGCAGTATTTT	CASSLRGDSTDTQYF
TRBV20-1	TRBJ2-7	many	NA	TGCAGTGCTAGAACCTCGCGGTCCCTCTCCTACGAGCAGTACTTC	CSARTSRSLSYEQYF
TRBV2	TRBJ2-3	NA	TRBD2	TGTGCCAGCACCAGAAGCAAAGGGACTAGCGGAAAAACAGATACGCAGTATTTT	CASTRSKGTSGKTDTQYF
TRBV29-1	TRBJ2-5	many	TRBD2	TGCAGCGTTGAACGCGGGGGGGAGACCCAGTACTTC	CSVERGGETQYF
TRBV7-9	TRBJ2-6	many	TRBD1	TGTGCCAGCAGCTCCCGACAGGGGGAAGTCGGGGCCAACGTCCTGACTTTC	CASSSRQGEVGANVLTF
TRBV15	TRBJ1-3	many	NA	TGTGCCACCAGCGTGGACAGAGGAAACACCATATATTTT	CATSVDRGNTIYF
TRBV20-1	TRBJ2-3	many	NA	TGCAGTGCTAGTCGTGGGGGGTTCACAGATACGCAGTATTTT	CSASRGGFTDTQYF
TRBV19	TRBJ1-1	many	NA	TGTGCCAGTAGTTCCCGCGGGATGAACACTGAAGCTTTCTTT	CASSSRGMNTEAFF
TRBV14	TRBJ2-3	many	NA	TGTGCCAGCAGCCAAGATTTTGAGGACGTAGTCGGAGATACGCAGTATTTT	CASSQDFEDVVGDTQYF
TRBV6-2/TRBV6-3	TRBJ2-7	many	NA	TGTGCCAGCGCTATGAGCTACGAGCAGTACTTC	CASAMSYEQYF
TRBV11-2	TRBJ2-3	NA	NA	TGTGCCAGCAGCCCAAAACTTGGGGACGCTTTCCTACCAGATACGCAGTATTTT	CASSPKLGDAFLPDTQYF
TRBV6-2/TRBV6-3	TRBJ2-7	many	NA	TGTGCCAGCAGTTATGGATGGCAGAGTCCTTACGAGCAGTACTTC	CASSYGWQSPYEQYF
TRBV6-5	TRBJ2-2	many	TRBD1	TGTGCCAGCAGTGGGGACAGGGGAAGAGCCGGGGAGCTGTTTTTT	CASSGDRGRAGELFF
TRBV12-3/TRBV12-4	TRBJ2-2	many	NA	TGTGCCAGCAAACCCGGGACATTGAACACCGGGGAGCTGTTTTTT	CASKPGTLNTGELFF
TRBV5-6	TRBJ1-5	NA	NA	TGTGCCAGCAGCTGGGGGAATCAGCCCCAGCATTTT	CASSWGNQPQHF
TRBV11-2	TRBJ1-6	NA	NA	TGTGCCAGCAGCTTAGGGAACTATAATTCACCCCTCCACTTT	CASSLGNYNSPLHF
TRBV12-3/TRBV12-4	TRBJ2-3	many	NA	TGTGCCAGCAGTCCACGTGGGAGAGGGGGCGGGAATACGCAGTATTTT	CASSPRGRGGGNTQYF
TRBV9	TRBJ2-1	many	TRBD1	TGTGCCAAAACAGGGGGTCCCCCTCAATACAATGAGCAGTTCTTC	CAKTGGPPQYNEQFF
TRBV28	TRBJ1-5	once	TRBD1	TGTGCCAGCAGGACGGGACAGGGGGAGAATCAGCCCCAGCATTTT	CASRTGQGENQPQHF
TRBV28	TRBJ1-5	many	NA	TGTGCCAGCAGTTCGACCGATTATAGCAATCAGCCCCAGCATTTT	CASSSTDYSNQPQHF
TRBV6-4	TRBJ1-1	many	TRBD1	TGTGCCAGCAGTGACTCGATGAACAGGGGGAAAGCTTTCTTT	CASSDSMNRGKAFF
TRBV7-2	TRBJ2-2	many	NA	TGTGCCAGCAGCCCTTTCTCCGGGGAGCTGTTTTTT	CASSPFSGELFF
TRBV2	TRBJ2-1	many	NA	TGTGCCAGCATGCGGCAAAGCTCCTACAATGAGCAGTTCTTC	CASMRQSSYNEQFF